This T cell receptor beta chain was obtained from a study of molecular identifiers for immune sequencing clone quantification. The germline V and J ends were trimmed by 6 bases and 2 bases, with 17 bases remaining between them. The CDR3 extends over 15 amino acids. The germline CDR1 and CDR2 sequences are LGHNA and YSLEER. TCRdb reprocessed the PCR reads with MiXCR, giving one entry per CDR3 protein. This repertoire shows hundreds of thousands of distinct CDR3 sequences, 25% found once; its top ten account for about 0.84%. The source of this sequence is a human donor in good health. Some libraries in this study had Jurkat cell RNA spiked in. The chain combines TRBV4-3 with TRBJ2-7; the D gene could be TRBD1 or TRBD2 (5 bases each). The material sequenced was naive CD8+ T cells from blood, with Jurkat cell RNA spiked in. Noted subset: FACS-sorted CD8+CD4-CCR7+CD45RA+ naive T cells. DNA of the CDR3: TGCGCCAGCAGTCTGGGGATTGGGGGTCCCTACGAGCAGTACTTC. Translation gives CASSLGIGGPYEQYF.